Each of the 16 T cell receptor beta chains below was sequenced from the same sample in a study of cytomegalovirus exposure and HLA in healthy donors. In the PCR, 60 Vbeta and 13 Jbeta primers were used. Sequencing used immunoSEQ multiplex PCR; TCRdb keeps in-frame clones, though not all of them. The table has about 160,000 clones, under 80% seen once. Sequencing used PBMCs. All receptors derive from a man aged 40-55 years in good health and CMV-seronegative.

V is TRBV19 and J is TRBJ1-6; 7 positions agree with TRBD1. The ends lost 9 bases at V and 10 bases at J; junction bases unmatched: 9. The CDR3 consists of 13 residues. Germline V lookup: CDR1 LNHDA, CDR2 SQIVND (reference sequence). This CDR3 reads CASQQGLESPLHF. The CDR3 region has the DNA TGTGCCAGCCAACAGGGGCTGGAATCACCCCTCCACTTT.

This clone was detected only a few times. V is TRBV10-3 and J is TRBJ1-2; the D gene is possibly TRBD1 (5 bases). V lost 3 bases to trimming and J lost 8 bases, with 16 bases between them. This CDR3 is built from 14 residues. CDR1 ENHRY and CDR2 SYGVKD come from the germline V gene. The CDR3 nucleotides read TGTGCCATCAGTGACACCGACAGCGGGAACGGCTACACCTTC. Residues: CAISDTDSGNGYTF.

The chain couples TRBV6-1 to TRBJ1-2, with D hard to call. The length of the CDR3 is 13 residues. Deletions cut 5 bases from V and 4 bases from J, with 11 bases between. The V gene's germline CDR1 is MNHNS and CDR2 SASEGT. The CDR3 DNA reads TGTGCCAGCAGTAGCAACGGGTTCTATGGCTACACCTTC. Its protein is CASSSNGFYGYTF.

The V and J genes are TRBV4-1 and TRBJ2-5; the D is unclear. Trimming stripped 0 bases from V and 0 bases from J, with 8 bases between. The CDR3 spans 15 residues. Germline values: CDR1 MGHRA, CDR2 YSYEKL. CDR3 DNA sequence: TGCGCCAGCAGCCAAGATTACAGCTACCAAGAGACCCAGTACTTC. This translates into CASSQDYSYQETQYF.

The DNA of the CDR3 is TGTGCCAGCAGCTTGGCCCGAGCGGGGGGAAGGAAGTACGAGCAGTACTTC. Its translation is CASSLARAGGRKYEQYF. The chain links TRBV5-4 to TRBJ2-7, with TRBD2 identical over 9 bases. Germline CDR1 and CDR2: SGHNT and YYREEE (reference sequence). V lost 0 bases, J lost 4 bases, and 11 bases stayed unmatched. The CDR3 covers 17 residues. Full variable domain (outside the CDR3, taken from reference TRBV5-4 and TRBJ2-7): ETGVTQSPTHLIKTRGQQVTLRCSSQSGHNTVSWYQQALGQGPQFIFQYYREEENGRGNFPPRFSGLQFPNYSSELNVNALELDDSALYLCASSLARAGGRKYEQYFGPGTRLTVT.

This chain joins TRBV5-1 and TRBJ1-1, with D perhaps TRBD1 (5 bases). Per the germline V gene, CDR1 is SGHRS and CDR2 is YFSETQ. CDR3 length equals 12 residues. Trimming stripped 6 bases from V and 5 bases from J, with 11 bases between. In nucleotides, the CDR3 is TGCGCCAGCAACCGGGGGGATACTGAAGCTTTCTTT. Translating it yields CASNRGDTEAFF.

The chain combines TRBV27 with TRBJ2-2; a possible D gene is TRBD1 (6 bases). Deletions cut 0 bases from V and 5 bases from J, with 13 bases between. This CDR3 has 16 amino acids. The germline gives CDR1 MNHEY, CDR2 SMNVEV (reference sequence). In DNA form, the CDR3 reads TGTGCCAGCAGTTTATCTGCGACAGGAGGAACCGGGGAGCTGTTTTTT. Its translation: CASSLSATGGTGELFF.

This chain links TRBV28 with TRBJ2-7, with TRBD2 identical over 15 bases. Germline CDR1 reads MDHEN; CDR2 reads SYDVKM. There are 14 residues in the CDR3. V shed 3 bases and J 7 bases; nucleotides not matched to a gene: 1. CDR3: CASSLGLAGGEQYF. The CDR3, as DNA: TGTGCCAGCAGTTTGGGACTAGCGGGGGGTGAGCAGTACTTC. The full variable domain, rest sourced from reference TRBV28 and TRBJ2-7, is DVKVTQSSRYLVKRTGEKVFLECVQDMDHENMFWYRQDPGLGLRLIYFSYDVKMKEKGDIPEGYSVSREKKERFSLILESASTNQTSMYLCASSLGLAGGEQYFGPGTRLTVT.

The rearrangement links TRBV5-1 to TRBJ1-1, with 9 bases identical to TRBD1. The CDR3 is made up of 13 amino acids. With 5 bases clipped from V and 5 bases from J, the junction kept 4 bases outside the gene matches. Germline V CDR1 and CDR2: SGHRS, YFSETQ. Here the CDR3 reads CASSPGTGTEAFF. In DNA, the CDR3 is TGCGCCAGCAGTCCCGGGACAGGGACTGAAGCTTTCTTT.

CDR3 coding DNA: TGTGCCAGCAGGGCCTTCTCCTACAATGAGCAGTTCTTC. Residues: CASRAFSYNEQFF. This chain links TRBV7-3 with TRBJ2-1, with D unclear. V dropped 6 bases and J dropped 0 bases, with 6 bases sitting between them. The V gene's germline CDR1 is SGHTA and CDR2 FQGTGA. The CDR3 is 13 amino acids. Filled out from reference TRBV7-3 and TRBJ2-1, the complete variable domain reads GAGVSQTPSNKVTEKGKYVELRCDPISGHTALYWYRQSLGQGPEFLIYFQGTGAADDSGLPNDRFFAVRPEGSVSTLKIQRTERGDSAVYLCASRAFSYNEQFFGPGTRLTVL.

This rearrangement joins TRBV28 to TRBJ1-5; D possibly corresponds to TRBD1 (5 bases). Trimming cost V 2 bases and J 4 bases, with 9 bases left between them. The CDR3 consists of 14 residues. The germline CDR1 and CDR2 sequences are MDHEN and SYDVKM. In nucleotides, the CDR3 is TGTGCCAGCAGTTTAATGGCAGGGAATCAGCCCCAGCATTTT. Translated, it gives CASSLMAGNQPQHF.

This sequence joins TRBV6-5 and TRBJ2-3; a possible D gene is TRBD2 (5 bases). There are 13 residues in the CDR3. Germline assignment: CDR1 MNHEY and CDR2 SVGAGI. V gave up 5 bases and J gave up 3 bases, with 9 bases separating them. The DNA of the CDR3 is TGTGCCAGCAGTCCCCCGGGGACAGATACGCAGTATTTT. It is translated as CASSPPGTDTQYF.

This rearrangement joins TRBV5-6 to TRBJ1-1; D is unresolved. V gave up 4 bases and J gave up 0 bases, with 16 bases separating them. There are 16 residues in the CDR3. Per the germline V gene, CDR1 is SGHDT and CDR2 is YYEEEE. CDR3: CASSALRQKVNTEAFF. The CDR3 nucleotides read TGTGCCAGCAGCGCTCTCAGGCAGAAGGTGAACACTGAAGCTTTCTTT.

The CDR3 loop reads CASSYEEPDSYGYTF. Written as DNA, the CDR3 is TGTGCCAGCAGTTACGAAGAGCCCGACAGCTATGGCTACACCTTC. V gene TRBV6-6 combines with J gene TRBJ1-2; TRBD1 is a possible D gene (5 bases). Germline-derived CDR1 and CDR2 are MNHNY and SVGAGI (reference sequence). V was clipped by 2 bases and J by 4 bases, with 14 bases between them. CDR3 length equals 15 residues.

The chain uses TRBV6-5 and TRBJ2-3, with 9 bases aligning to TRBD1. Germline values: CDR1 MNHEY, CDR2 SVGAGI. V shed 2 bases and J 5 bases; nucleotides not matched to a gene: 8. The CDR3 has 16 amino acids. As DNA, the CDR3 is TGTGCCAGCAGTTACCAAGGGACAGGGTTCAGAGATACGCAGTATTTT. It specifies CASSYQGTGFRDTQYF.

This clone was recorded a few times. The rearrangement uses TRBV5-1 and TRBJ2-1; tentative D call: TRBD2 (6 bases). V gave up 4 bases and J gave up 2 bases, with 13 bases separating them. CDR3 length: 15 amino acids. Germline CDR1 reads SGHRS; CDR2 reads YFSETQ. CDR3 amino acids: CASSVAVEPYNEQFF. For the CDR3, the DNA is TGCGCCAGCAGCGTAGCGGTGGAACCCTACAATGAGCAGTTCTTC.